These T cell receptor beta chains were read from a single sample in a study of cytomegalovirus exposure and HLA in healthy donors. Using immunoSEQ multiplex PCR, the repertoire was profiled, and TCRdb retains in-frame clones only, with some absent. The sample records under 110,000 clones, about 85% being singletons. Sample: PBMCs. Receptors were obtained from a woman aged 18-30 years in good health and CMV-seropositive. Both conserved end residues are part of each CDR3. The order of the fields is CDR3 length, J gene, V gene, CDR3 protein.

15 | TRBJ2-1 | TRBV7-9 | CASSRVWGAYNEQFF
14 | TRBJ1-1 | TRBV28 | CASSYGQGNTEAFF
14 | TRBJ2-1 | TRBV5-6 | CASSLPPGINEQFF
15 | TRBJ2-3 | TRBV6-1 | CASSGLAGGTDTQYF
16 | TRBJ2-3 | TRBV4-3 | CASSQDRGYWTDTQYF
14 | TRBJ2-7 | TRBV27 | CASSSGQAHYEQYF
15 | TRBJ2-3 | TRBV6-1 | CASSEGGTGADTQYF
17 | TRBJ2-7 | TRBV6-1 | CASSEALPGTGNYEQYF
13 | TRBJ1-6 | TRBV6-4 | CASSNIRDSPLHF
15 | TRBJ1-2 | TRBV18 | CASSPLTGGADGYTF
19 | TRBJ2-1 | TRBV6-1 | CASSEFIGTSGPLWDEQFF
16 | TRBJ1-3 | TRBV28 | CASRGPGQFSGNTIYF
16 | TRBJ2-7 | TRBV27 | CASSPRMAGASYEQYF
13 | TRBJ1-1 | TRBV6-1 | CASSVTENTEAFF
13 | TRBJ1-2 | TRBV7-9 | CASSSGFDYGYTF
14 | TRBJ1-4 | TRBV28 | CASERQGAREKLFF
13 | TRBJ1-4 | TRBV2 | CASAGGDEEKLFF
15 | TRBJ1-4 | TRBV28 | CASSSRTGSNEKLFF
16 | TRBJ2-1 | TRBV6-5 | CASSYGLAGRYNEQFF
16 | TRBJ2-2 | TRBV18 | CASSPSSDRATGELFF
13 | TRBJ2-7 | TRBV28 | CASTLDSSYEQYF
14 | TRBJ1-2 | TRBV6-6 | CASRFTDRPYGYTF
14 | TRBJ2-2 | TRBV18 | CASSPGQITGELFF